Listed here are 3 T cell receptor beta chains from one sample, sequenced in a study of post-analysis software for immune sequencing data. Notes on the study in general: TRBV segments more frequent in patients than in controls numbered five and included TRBV5-6, TRBV5-1 and TRBV20-1.

These receptors have no identified antigens. TCR beta libraries were prepared from cDNA with unique molecular identifiers. TCRdb used MiXCR to reprocess the PCR reads, holding one entry per CDR3 protein. Among roughly 800,000 distinct CDR3 sequences listed, roughly 50% were seen once. Specimen: blood. The receptors come from a girl aged 10 to 17 with multiple sclerosis.

This clonotype was detected only a few times. The V call is TRBV4-1, the J call TRBJ2-7; D may be TRBD2 (7 bases). Trimming shortened V by 3 bases and J by 3 bases, and 21 bases separated the two germline ends. Per the germline V gene, CDR1 is MGHRA and CDR2 is YSYEKL. CDR3 length: 17 amino acids. CDR3 residues: CASSHGGAGRNFYEQYF. For the CDR3, the DNA is TGCGCCAGCAGCCATGGGGGGGCAGGCCGAAACTTCTACGAGCAGTACTTC.

The chain joins TRBV20-1 to TRBJ1-2; 9 nucleotides align to TRBD1. V was pared by 0 bases and J by 0 bases, with 17 bases of the junction left unmatched. The CDR3 is 20 amino acids. Germline CDR1 reads DFQATT; CDR2 reads SNEGSKA (reference sequence). CDR3 sequence (DNA): TGCAGTGCTAGAGATCCCGGGACAGGGCAAAGTGAACAAACTAACTATGGCTACACCTTC. Translation: CSARDPGTGQSEQTNYGYTF.

The chain has TRBV3-1 and TRBJ2-1; the D gene is possibly TRBD1 (5 bases). V lost 1 base to trimming and J lost 10 bases, with 11 bases between them. The CDR3 spans 13 residues. Germline-derived CDR1 and CDR2 are LGHDT and YNNKEL (reference sequence). CDR3 region: CASSQGNRHEQFF. The CDR3 DNA is TGTGCCAGCAGCCAAGGAAACAGGCACGAGCAGTTCTTC.